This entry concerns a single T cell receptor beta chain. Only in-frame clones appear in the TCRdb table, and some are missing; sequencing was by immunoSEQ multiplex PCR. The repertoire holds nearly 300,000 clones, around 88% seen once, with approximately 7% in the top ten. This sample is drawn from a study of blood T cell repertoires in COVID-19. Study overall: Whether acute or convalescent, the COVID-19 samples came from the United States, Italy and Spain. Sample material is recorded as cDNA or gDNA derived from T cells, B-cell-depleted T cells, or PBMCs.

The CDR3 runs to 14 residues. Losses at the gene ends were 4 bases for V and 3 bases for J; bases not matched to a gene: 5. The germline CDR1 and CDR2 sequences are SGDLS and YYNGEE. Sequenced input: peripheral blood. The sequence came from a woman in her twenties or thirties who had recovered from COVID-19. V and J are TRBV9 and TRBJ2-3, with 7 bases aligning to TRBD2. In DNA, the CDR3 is TGTGCCAGCAGCCCCTCCGGGGGGACAGATACGCAGTATTTT. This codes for CASSPSGGTDTQYF.